Listed here are 6 T cell receptor beta chains from one sample, sequenced in a study of human T cells and chemical hapten exposure. The time point is: pre-sensitization, week 0. Indicated treatment: therapeutic diphenylcyclopropenone sensitization with weekly scalp DPC. TCRdb reprocessed the RACE reads with MiXCR, giving one entry per CDR3 protein. The sample lists 150,000 to 200,000 distinct CDR3 sequences, almost 30% occurring once. This sample comprised whole blood, obtained in connection with sensitization to the hapten diphenylcyclopropenone (DPC). The origin of the receptors is a woman aged 30 to 39 with alopecia areata. Some clones in this sample may be carry-over from other donors' samples.

The chain couples TRBV2 to TRBJ2-3; D is possibly TRBD2 (5 bases). Trimming shortened V by 4 bases and J by 3 bases, and 11 bases separated the two germline ends. The CDR3 contains 14 residues. CDR1 and CDR2 from the germline V gene are SNHLY and FYNNEI. The CDR3 protein is CASSGLLSTDTQYF. CDR3 DNA sequence: TGTGCCAGCAGTGGACTACTTTCTACAGATACGCAGTATTTT.

The J gene is TRBJ2-7, the V gene TRBV27; D might be TRBD1 (5 bases). This CDR3 has 15 amino acids. Trimming shortened V by 0 bases and J by 2 bases, and 11 bases separated the two germline ends. Germline assignment: CDR1 MNHEY and CDR2 SMNVEV (reference sequence). DNA for the CDR3: TGTGCCAGCAGTTTATCTGGCAGGGCACCCTACGAGCAGTACTTC. Amino acids: CASSLSGRAPYEQYF.

The V call is TRBV9, the J call TRBJ2-5; D is uncertain. CDR1 SGDLS and CDR2 YYNGEE come from the germline V gene. V was clipped by 0 bases and J by 2 bases, with 5 bases between them. The CDR3 extends over 13 amino acids. The CDR3 DNA is TGTGCCAGCAGCGTAGCAGAACAAGAGACCCAGTACTTC. Encoded protein: CASSVAEQETQYF. The entire variable domain, with the rest obtained from reference TRBV9 and TRBJ2-5, is as follows: DSGVTQTPKHLITATGQRVTLRCSPRSGDLSVYWYQQSLDQGLQFLIQYYNGEERAKGNILERFSAQQFPDLHSELNLSSLELGDSALYFCASSVAEQETQYFGPGTRLLVL.

The chain employs TRBV19 and TRBJ1-5; unclear D gene. Germline assignment: CDR1 LNHDA and CDR2 SQIVND (reference sequence). The CDR3 spans 15 residues. The ends were cut back, 7 bases at V and 3 bases at J, with 16 bases in the middle. The CDR3 reads CASNWKGATNQPQHF. Here the CDR3 DNA reads TGTGCCAGTAACTGGAAGGGAGCCACCAATCAGCCCCAGCATTTT.

This clonotype was observed a few times. The chain carries TRBV5-6 and TRBJ1-1; D is uncertain. CDR1 is SGHDT and CDR2 is YYEEEE in the germline V gene. V lost 6 bases to trimming and J lost 0 bases, with 6 bases between them. The CDR3 is 12 residues long. CDR3 DNA sequence: TGTGCCAGCATCGGTATGAACACTGAAGCTTTCTTT. This sequence encodes CASIGMNTEAFF.

In its sample, this clonotype was seen a few times. This chain links TRBV2 with TRBJ2-3; the D call may be TRBD1 or TRBD2 (5 bases each). CDR1 is SNHLY and CDR2 is FYNNEI in the germline V gene. CDR3 length: 12 residues. The V and J ends lost 4 bases and 9 bases respectively, with 11 bases between them. In DNA, the CDR3 is TGTGCCAGCAGTGGGGACCCTGGGACGCAGTATTTT. Translated: CASSGDPGTQYF.